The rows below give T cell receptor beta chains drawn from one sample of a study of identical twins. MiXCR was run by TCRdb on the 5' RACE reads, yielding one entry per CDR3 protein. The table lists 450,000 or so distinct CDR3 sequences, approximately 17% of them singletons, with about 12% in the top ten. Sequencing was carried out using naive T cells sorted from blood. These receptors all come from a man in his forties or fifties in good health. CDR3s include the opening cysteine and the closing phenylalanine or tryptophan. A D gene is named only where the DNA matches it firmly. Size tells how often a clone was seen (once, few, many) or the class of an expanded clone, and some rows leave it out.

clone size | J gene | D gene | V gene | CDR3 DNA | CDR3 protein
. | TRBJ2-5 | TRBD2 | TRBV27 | TGTGCCAGCAGTACAGTGCGGGGGGTAGAGACCCAGTACTTC | CASSTVRGVETQYF
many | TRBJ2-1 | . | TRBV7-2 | TGTGCCAGCAGCTTGACTCTGAGCTCCTACAATGAGCAGTTCTTC | CASSLTLSSYNEQFF
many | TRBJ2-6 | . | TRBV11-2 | TGTGCCAGCAGCCCAGGACAGAGAGGGGCCAACGTCCTGACTTTC | CASSPGQRGANVLTF
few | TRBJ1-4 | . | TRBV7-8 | TGTGCCAGCAGCTTAGGATCAGGGGTTGGGATTGAAAAACTGTTTTTT | CASSLGSGVGIEKLFF
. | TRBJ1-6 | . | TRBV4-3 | TGCGCCAGCAGCCAAGAAGGGACATCCCTTTCTTCCTCCTATAATTCACCCCTCCACTTT | CASSQEGTSLSSSYNSPLHF
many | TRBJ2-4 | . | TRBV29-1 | TGCAGCGTTCCCGGAAAAGCGGGAGCCAAAAACATTCAGTACTTC | CSVPGKAGAKNIQYF
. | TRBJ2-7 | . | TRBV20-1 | TGCAGTTTGAATTACAGGGACCTAACCCTCGAGCAGTACTTC | CSLNYRDLTLEQYF
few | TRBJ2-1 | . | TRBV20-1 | TGCAGTGCTAGCGCCTACCTTGAGCAGTTCTTC | CSASAYLEQFF
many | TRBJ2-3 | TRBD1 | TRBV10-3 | TGTGCCACAGGGGGTAGCAAGATCACAGATACGCAGTATTTT | CATGGSKITDTQYF
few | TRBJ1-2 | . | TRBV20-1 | TGCAGTGCTAGAGAGGCCAACTATGGCTACACCTTC | CSAREANYGYTF
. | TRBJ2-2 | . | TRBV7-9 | TGTGCCAGCATCTTATCTTCAGGCCGTCGTGGCGGGGAGCTGTTTTTT | CASILSSGRRGGELFF
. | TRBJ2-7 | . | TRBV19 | TGTGCCAGTACCTCGGCCCCCGACCCCTCCTACGAGCAGTACTTC | CASTSAPDPSYEQYF
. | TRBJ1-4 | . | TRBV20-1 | TGCAGTGTCCATGGGGAGGAAAAACTGTTTTTT | CSVHGEEKLFF
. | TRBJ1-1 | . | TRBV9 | TGTGCCAGCAGCGTCTCCGGGACCCCCGTGACTGAAGCTTTCTTT | CASSVSGTPVTEAFF
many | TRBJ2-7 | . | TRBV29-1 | TGCAGCGCTTTGGACGGCTACTACGAGCAGTACTTC | CSALDGYYEQYF
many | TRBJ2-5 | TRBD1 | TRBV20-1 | TGCAGTGCTCGATCCGGGGACAGGGGGCGAGAGACCCAGTACTTC | CSARSGDRGRETQYF
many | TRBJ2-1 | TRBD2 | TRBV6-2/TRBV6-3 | TGTGCCAGCAGTCTACGACAGACTAGCGGGAGAGTGCTTGAGCAGTTCTTC | CASSLRQTSGRVLEQFF
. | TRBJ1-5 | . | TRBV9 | TGTGCCAGCAGCTTCGGGTCGAGCAATCAGCCCCAGCATTTT | CASSFGSSNQPQHF
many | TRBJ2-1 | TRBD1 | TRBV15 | TGTGCCACCAGCCTGACAGGGTATGAGCAGTTCTTC | CATSLTGYEQFF
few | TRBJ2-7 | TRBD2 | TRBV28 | TGTGCCAGCAGAGAGGGAGGGAGGTTCTACGAGCAGTACTTC | CASREGGRFYEQYF
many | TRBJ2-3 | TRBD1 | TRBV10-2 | TGCGCCAGCAGTTACGGGACAGGGGCAGATACGCAGTATTTT | CASSYGTGADTQYF
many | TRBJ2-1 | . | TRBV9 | TGTGCCAGCAGCGCCCCCACTGGCGTCTCGAACAATGAGCAGTTCTTC | CASSAPTGVSNNEQFF
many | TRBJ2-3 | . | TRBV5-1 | TGCGCCAGCAGCTTGGGAACGTTGACAGATACGCAGTATTTT | CASSLGTLTDTQYF
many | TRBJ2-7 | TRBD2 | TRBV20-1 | TGCAGTGCTAGAGATGGACTAGCGGGAGACGAGCAGTACTTC | CSARDGLAGDEQYF
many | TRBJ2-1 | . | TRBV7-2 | TGTGCCAGCAGCTTTATCCTCTACAATGAGCAGTTCTTC | CASSFILYNEQFF